The T cell receptor beta chain described here comes from a study of OX40 agonist ivuxolimab in advanced cancers. General study results and limits: Certain nonresponders likewise exhibited a low normalized T-cell clonal expansion.

Germline lookup yields CDR1 GTSNPN and CDR2 SVGIG (reference sequence). With 3 bases clipped from V and 1 base from J, the junction kept 0 bases outside the gene matches. The CDR3 consists of 14 residues. The repertoire was sequenced with immunoSEQ multiplex PCR; TCRdb's copy has only in-frame clones and lacks some. The table lists about 58,000 clones, 83% of them singletons. As regards this clone: Antigen specificity is unknown.

V usage is TRBV30 and J usage is TRBJ2-3; 11 bases fit TRBD2. The specimen was CD4+ or CD8+ T cells sorted from blood, collected in a trial of the OX40 agonist ivuxolimab. The receptor was isolated from an adult with an advanced solid tumor such as melanoma, head and neck, liver or kidney cancer. The CDR3 here is CAWRGLAGTDTQYF. CDR3 in DNA: TGTGCCTGGAGGGGACTAGCGGGCACAGATACGCAGTATTTT.